Each of the 27 T cell receptor beta chains below was sequenced from the same sample in a study of control samples from healthy donors and cancer patients. Produced via immunoSEQ multiplex PCR; TCRdb's table is partial and in-frame only. The sample shows approximately 180,000 clones, 75% to 95% of them seen only once. The specimen sequenced was blood. The receptors stem from a woman between 40 and 50 years old in good health.

The table lists this clone with a count of one. V is TRBV6-5 and J is TRBJ2-3; TRBD2 aligns across 10 bases. The germline V gene has CDR1 MNHEY and CDR2 SVGAGI. The CDR3 length is 14 residues. Unmatched junction bases numbered 5, after V lost 7 bases and J lost 4 bases. In DNA form, the CDR3 reads TGTGCCAGCAAGAGCGGGGGGGCCGCAGATACGCAGTATTTT. It translates to CASKSGGAADTQYF.

V and J are TRBV4-1 and TRBJ2-2, with 8 bases identical to TRBD1. The germline gives CDR1 MGHRA, CDR2 YSYEKL. J gave up 4 bases and V 4 bases, and 5 bases lay outside the gene matches. This CDR3 contains 15 residues. CDR3 nucleotides: TGCGCCAGCAGCCCCAGTCAGGGGGCCACCGGGGAGCTGTTTTTT. Translation gives CASSPSQGATGELFF.

The gene calls are TRBV12-5 and TRBJ1-4; TRBD1 agrees at 11 bases. The CDR3 is 14 amino acids. J gave up 7 bases and V 4 bases, and 2 bases lay outside the gene matches. Germline lookup yields CDR1 LGHNT and CDR2 FRNRAP. DNA of the CDR3: TGTGCTAGTGGTTCGGACAGGGGGCCTGAAAAACTGTTTTTT. Translating it yields CASGSDRGPEKLFF.

V gene TRBV6-1 combines with J gene TRBJ1-2; D gene unclear. Per germline, CDR1 MNHNS and CDR2 SASEGT. This CDR3 is 13 amino acids long. Trimming removed 0 bases at V and 8 bases at J, with 10 bases between. The CDR3 coding sequence is TGTGCCAGCAGTGAAGCGAACATCTACGGCTACACCTTC. As protein: CASSEANIYGYTF.

The rearrangement uses TRBV7-8 and TRBJ1-5; 7 nucleotides match TRBD1. The length of the CDR3 is 15 residues. With 5 bases clipped from V and 1 base from J, the junction kept 5 bases outside the gene matches. The germline V gene has CDR1 SGHVS and CDR2 FQNEAQ. The CDR3 loop reads CASSQTGISNQPQHF. CDR3 nucleotide sequence: TGTGCCAGCAGCCAGACAGGGATAAGCAATCAGCCCCAGCATTTT.

DNA for the CDR3: TGCGCCAGCAGCCAGGGGTACGGGGCGTGGAATGAGCAGTTCTTC. It translates to CASSQGYGAWNEQFF. The chain uses TRBV10-2 and TRBJ2-1; maybe TRBD1 (6 bases). The CDR3 extends over 15 amino acids. Germline values: CDR1 WSHSY, CDR2 SAAADI. With 6 bases removed from V and 7 bases from J, the gap between germline ends came to 19 bases.

V usage is TRBV3-1 (or the pseudogene TRBV3-2) and J usage is TRBJ1-4, with D unclear. Germline V gene sequence: CDR1 LGHDT, CDR2 YNNKEL (reference sequence). The CDR3 totals 15 residues. V was cut by 1 base and J by 1 base, with 7 bases left in between. CDR3: CASSQGRLTNEKLFF. CDR3 sequence (DNA): TGTGCCAGCAGCCAAGGAAGACTAACTAATGAAAAACTGTTTTTT.

This clone was counted between two and nine times. The CDR3 sequence: CASSSPRTGSYEQYF. The CDR3 DNA reads as TGTGCCAGCAGCTCTCCTAGGACAGGGTCCTACGAGCAGTACTTC. This rearrangement joins TRBV11-2 to TRBJ2-7; 8 nucleotides align to TRBD1. After removal of 4 bases from V and 1 base from J, the junction contained 6 bases not matched to a gene. Germline V lookup: CDR1 SGHAT, CDR2 FQNNGV. The CDR3 runs 15 residues.

The genes are TRBV15 and TRBJ1-5; tentative D call: TRBD1 (5 bases). There are 14 residues in the CDR3. Germline loops: CDR1 LNHNV, CDR2 YYDKDF (reference sequence). The ends were cut back, 1 base at V and 5 bases at J, with 9 bases in the middle. In DNA form, the CDR3 reads TGTGCCACCAGCAGAGGGGGCAGTGATCAGCCCCAGCATTTT. Encoded protein: CATSRGGSDQPQHF. Combining the CDR3 with reference TRBV15 and TRBJ1-5 gives the whole variable domain DAMVIQNPRYQVTQFGKPVTLSCSQTLNHNVMYWYQQKSSQAPKLLFHYYDKDFNNEADTPDNFQSRRPNTSFCFLDIRSPGLGDTAMYLCATSRGGSDQPQHFGDGTRLSIL.

The gene calls are TRBV11-2 and TRBJ1-2, with 8 positions matching TRBD1. Trimming took 1 base from V and 8 from J; bases not matched to a gene: 6. This CDR3 is built from 14 residues. The germline gives CDR1 SGHAT, CDR2 FQNNGV. CDR3 region: CASSLARGLLGYTF. DNA of the CDR3: TGTGCCAGCAGCTTAGCCAGGGGGCTGTTAGGCTACACCTTC.

Notes on this clone: Other DNA sequences in this specimen translate into the identical CDR3. CDR3 coding DNA: TGTGCCAGCAGTTCGGGGTATGGCTACACCTTC. It translates to CASSSGYGYTF. V is TRBV6-5 and J is TRBJ1-2; no firm D call. With 4 bases removed from V and 5 bases from J, the gap between germline ends came to 5 bases. The CDR3 length is 11 residues. The V gene's germline CDR1 is MNHEY and CDR2 SVGAGI.

CDR3 sequence: CASSQGQGYGYTF. DNA of the CDR3: TGCGCCAGCAGCCAGGGACAGGGCTATGGCTACACCTTC. The chain uses TRBV10-1 and TRBJ1-2; 9 bases map to TRBD1. CDR1 and CDR2 from the germline V gene are WNHNN and SYGVQD (reference sequence). V lost 6 bases and J lost 4; bases outside the gene matches: 3. The CDR3 covers 13 residues.

This clone was seen a single time. The chain recombines TRBV4-1 with TRBJ2-5; D is uncertain. The CDR3 length is 13 residues. Deletions cut 0 bases from V and 3 bases from J, with 5 bases between. Looked up from germline, CDR1 is MGHRA and CDR2 is YSYEKL. CDR3 sequence (DNA): TGCGCCAGCAGCCAAGACTCGGAAGAGACCCAGTACTTC. Protein product: CASSQDSEETQYF.

This rearrangement joins TRBV24-1 to TRBJ2-5; D is perhaps TRBD1 or TRBD2 (5 bases each). This CDR3 spans 14 amino acids. CDR1 and CDR2 from the germline V gene are KGHDR and SFDVKD. V lost 6 bases to trimming and J lost 5 bases, with 15 bases between them. The CDR3 sequence is CATSSGRERETQYF. In DNA, the CDR3 is TGTGCCACCAGTTCGGGCAGGGAGAGGGAGACCCAGTACTTC.

The table lists this clone with many counts. V is TRBV9 and J is TRBJ2-1; 8 bases are shared with TRBD1. Germline CDR1 reads SGDLS; CDR2 reads YYNGEE. V lost 4 bases and J lost 9; bases outside the gene matches: 6. The CDR3 runs 13 residues. CDR3 amino acids: CASSTGTGSEQFF. The CDR3 DNA is TGTGCCAGCAGCACGGGGACAGGTAGTGAGCAGTTCTTC.

The rearrangement joins TRBV27 to TRBJ2-2; weak D call: TRBD2 (5 bases). This CDR3 region has 15 residues. Germline V gene data show CDR1 as MNHEY and CDR2 as SMNVEV (reference sequence). V lost 3 bases, J lost 5 bases, and 13 bases lay in between. CDR3 coding DNA: TGTGCCAGCAGTTTTTGGCGTTCGGGGACCGGGGAGCTGTTTTTT. It is translated as CASSFWRSGTGELFF.

This chain joins TRBV25-1 and TRBJ1-2; 9 bases are shared with TRBD1. V shed 8 bases and J 5 bases; nucleotides not matched to a gene: 9. This CDR3 spans 14 amino acids. Germline V CDR1 and CDR2: MGHDK, SYGVNS. The CDR3: CASGPGQGFYGYTF. The CDR3 DNA is TGTGCCAGCGGTCCGGGACAGGGTTTTTATGGCTACACCTTC.

A remark on this clone: The junction departs from the called germline gene at one end, perhaps through a read error. The V call is TRBV19, the J call TRBJ1-2, with D perhaps TRBD1 (6 bases). Germline loops: CDR1 LNHDA, CDR2 SQIVND (reference sequence). The CDR3 is 13 amino acids. CDR3: CVSSDQGTRGYTF. CDR3 bases: TGTGTCAGTAGTGACCAGGGGACAAGAGGCTACACCTTC.

The count of this clone is one. The V and J genes are TRBV24-1 and TRBJ2-1; D remains unclear. Germline assignment: CDR1 KGHDR and CDR2 SFDVKD. The V and J ends lost 8 bases and 3 bases respectively, with 10 bases between them. The CDR3 totals 13 residues. CDR3 region: CATIGPNYNEQFF. Written as DNA, the CDR3 is TGTGCCACCATTGGACCCAACTACAATGAGCAGTTCTTC.

The gene calls are TRBV4-1 and TRBJ2-6; no clear D gene. The germline V gene encodes CDR1 MGHRA and CDR2 YSYEKL. V lost 0 bases and J lost 0, with 6 bases in between. The CDR3 is 16 residues long. The CDR3 region is CASSQEPASGANVLTF. The CDR3 nucleotides read TGCGCCAGCAGCCAAGAACCAGCCTCTGGGGCCAACGTCCTGACTTTC.

V is TRBV15 and J is TRBJ2-1, with 8 bases that match TRBD2. This CDR3 spans 13 amino acids. Germline CDR1 reads LNHNV; CDR2 reads YYDKDF (reference sequence). Germline trimming cut 10 bases from V and 2 bases from J; bases unmatched to any gene: 4. CDR3 DNA: TGTGCCAGCACGGGGGGGCCCTACAATGAGCAGTTCTTC. Its protein product is CASTGGPYNEQFF. The full variable domain, rest sourced from reference TRBV15 and TRBJ2-1, is DAMVIQNPRYQVTQFGKPVTLSCSQTLNHNVMYWYQQKSSQAPKLLFHYYDKDFNNEADTPDNFQSRRPNTSFCFLDIRSPGLGDTAMYLCASTGGPYNEQFFGPGTRLTVL.

J is TRBJ2-5 and V is TRBV5-5; 8 positions agree with TRBD2. This CDR3 has 18 residues. The junction had 15 bases not matched to a gene; V was cut back by 3 bases and J by 2 bases. Germline V CDR1 and CDR2: SGHKS, YYEKEE (reference sequence). This CDR3 is CASSSLRGSSGGQETQYF. Here the CDR3 DNA reads TGTGCCAGCAGCTCCTTAAGGGGATCGAGCGGGGGACAAGAGACCCAGTACTTC.

The rearrangement uses TRBV3-1 (or the pseudogene TRBV3-2) and TRBJ2-1; TRBD1 matches 8 bases. V lost 5 bases and J lost 4; bases outside the gene matches: 1. Germline V gene sequence: CDR1 LGHDT, CDR2 YNNKEL (reference sequence). CDR3 length: 13 amino acids. CDR3: CASSYRGYNEQFF. The CDR3 DNA sequence: TGTGCCAGCAGCTACAGGGGGTACAATGAGCAGTTCTTC.

The DNA for the CDR3 is TGTGCCAGCAGATTGCGTCAGGGGTTTTCACCCCTCCACTTT. The encoded protein is CASRLRQGFSPLHF. The V gene is TRBV6-5, the J gene TRBJ1-6; D may be TRBD1 (6 bases). V shed 6 bases and J shed 9 bases, with 15 bases lying between them. Looked up from germline, CDR1 is MNHEY and CDR2 is SVGAGI. The CDR3 is 14 residues long.

The chain carries TRBV7-2 and TRBJ2-1; D call uncertain. Deletions cut 1 base from V and 7 bases from J, with 20 bases between. CDR1 is SGHTA, CDR2 FQGNSA, per germline. The CDR3 is 17 residues long. This CDR3 reads CASSLVPGVSIGNEQFF. The CDR3 DNA sequence: TGTGCCAGCAGCTTAGTTCCTGGGGTTTCTATCGGGAATGAGCAGTTCTTC.

The chain employs TRBV5-1 and TRBJ2-5; the D gene is possibly TRBD1 (7 bases). The CDR3 runs to 14 residues. The V gene's germline CDR1 is SGHRS and CDR2 YFSETQ. With 3 bases removed from V and 5 bases from J, the gap between germline ends came to 14 bases. The CDR3 DNA reads as TGCGCCAGCAGCTCCTCAGGGGGGCTGGAGACCCAGTACTTC. Translation gives CASSSSGGLETQYF.

J is TRBJ2-3 and V is TRBV11-3; D is undetermined. The CDR3 totals 13 residues. Trimming removed 3 bases from V and 2 bases from J, with 6 bases in between. CDR1 is SGHNT, CDR2 YENEEA, per germline. The CDR3 DNA sequence: TGTGCCAGCAGCTTTGGTTCCACAGATACGCAGTATTTT. This gives the protein CASSFGSTDTQYF.